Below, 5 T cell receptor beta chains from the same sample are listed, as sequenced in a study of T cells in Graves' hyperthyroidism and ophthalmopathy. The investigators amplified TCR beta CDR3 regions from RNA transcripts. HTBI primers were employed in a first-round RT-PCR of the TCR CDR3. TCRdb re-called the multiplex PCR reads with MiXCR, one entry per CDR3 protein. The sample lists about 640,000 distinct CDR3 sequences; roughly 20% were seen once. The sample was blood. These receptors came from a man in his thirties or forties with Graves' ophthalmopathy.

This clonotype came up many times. The CDR3: CATSRGGLRARSSYEQYF. CDR3 nucleotide sequence: TGTGCCACCAGCAGAGGTGGCTTAAGGGCTAGAAGCTCCTACGAGCAGTACTTC. The genes are TRBV15 and TRBJ2-7; D not resolved. The V gene lost 1 base and the J gene lost 0 bases, with 19 bases spanning the gap. This CDR3 region has 18 residues. In germline, CDR1 is LNHNV, CDR2 YYDKDF (reference sequence).

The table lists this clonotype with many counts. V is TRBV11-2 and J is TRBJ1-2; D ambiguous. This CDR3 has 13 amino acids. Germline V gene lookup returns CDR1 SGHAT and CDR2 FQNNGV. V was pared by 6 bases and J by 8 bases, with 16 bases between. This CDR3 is CASRRPGGLGYTF. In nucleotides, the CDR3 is TGTGCCAGCAGGCGTCCGGGCGGATTGGGCTACACCTTC.

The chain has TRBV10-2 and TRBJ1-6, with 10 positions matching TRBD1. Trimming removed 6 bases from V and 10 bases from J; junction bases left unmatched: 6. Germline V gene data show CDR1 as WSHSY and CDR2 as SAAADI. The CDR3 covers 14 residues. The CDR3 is CASRDRGRKSPLHF. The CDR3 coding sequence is TGCGCCAGCAGAGACAGGGGGCGGAAATCACCCCTCCACTTT.

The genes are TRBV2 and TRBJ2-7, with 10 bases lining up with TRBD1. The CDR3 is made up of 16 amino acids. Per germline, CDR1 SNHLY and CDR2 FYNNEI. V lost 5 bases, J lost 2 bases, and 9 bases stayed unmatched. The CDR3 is CASSKGPDRGAYEQYF. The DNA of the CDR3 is TGTGCCAGCAGTAAAGGGCCGGACAGGGGGGCCTACGAGCAGTACTTC.

The CDR3 coding sequence is TGTGCCAGCAGTTACCTCCCTAGCGGGAGGGTGTATGAGCAGTTCTTC. This codes for CASSYLPSGRVYEQFF. The rearrangement links TRBV6-6 to TRBJ2-1, with TRBD2 identical over 12 bases. Looked up from germline, CDR1 is MNHNY and CDR2 is SVGAGI (reference sequence). Germline trimming cut 2 bases from V and 8 bases from J; bases unmatched to any gene: 7. This CDR3 contains 16 residues.